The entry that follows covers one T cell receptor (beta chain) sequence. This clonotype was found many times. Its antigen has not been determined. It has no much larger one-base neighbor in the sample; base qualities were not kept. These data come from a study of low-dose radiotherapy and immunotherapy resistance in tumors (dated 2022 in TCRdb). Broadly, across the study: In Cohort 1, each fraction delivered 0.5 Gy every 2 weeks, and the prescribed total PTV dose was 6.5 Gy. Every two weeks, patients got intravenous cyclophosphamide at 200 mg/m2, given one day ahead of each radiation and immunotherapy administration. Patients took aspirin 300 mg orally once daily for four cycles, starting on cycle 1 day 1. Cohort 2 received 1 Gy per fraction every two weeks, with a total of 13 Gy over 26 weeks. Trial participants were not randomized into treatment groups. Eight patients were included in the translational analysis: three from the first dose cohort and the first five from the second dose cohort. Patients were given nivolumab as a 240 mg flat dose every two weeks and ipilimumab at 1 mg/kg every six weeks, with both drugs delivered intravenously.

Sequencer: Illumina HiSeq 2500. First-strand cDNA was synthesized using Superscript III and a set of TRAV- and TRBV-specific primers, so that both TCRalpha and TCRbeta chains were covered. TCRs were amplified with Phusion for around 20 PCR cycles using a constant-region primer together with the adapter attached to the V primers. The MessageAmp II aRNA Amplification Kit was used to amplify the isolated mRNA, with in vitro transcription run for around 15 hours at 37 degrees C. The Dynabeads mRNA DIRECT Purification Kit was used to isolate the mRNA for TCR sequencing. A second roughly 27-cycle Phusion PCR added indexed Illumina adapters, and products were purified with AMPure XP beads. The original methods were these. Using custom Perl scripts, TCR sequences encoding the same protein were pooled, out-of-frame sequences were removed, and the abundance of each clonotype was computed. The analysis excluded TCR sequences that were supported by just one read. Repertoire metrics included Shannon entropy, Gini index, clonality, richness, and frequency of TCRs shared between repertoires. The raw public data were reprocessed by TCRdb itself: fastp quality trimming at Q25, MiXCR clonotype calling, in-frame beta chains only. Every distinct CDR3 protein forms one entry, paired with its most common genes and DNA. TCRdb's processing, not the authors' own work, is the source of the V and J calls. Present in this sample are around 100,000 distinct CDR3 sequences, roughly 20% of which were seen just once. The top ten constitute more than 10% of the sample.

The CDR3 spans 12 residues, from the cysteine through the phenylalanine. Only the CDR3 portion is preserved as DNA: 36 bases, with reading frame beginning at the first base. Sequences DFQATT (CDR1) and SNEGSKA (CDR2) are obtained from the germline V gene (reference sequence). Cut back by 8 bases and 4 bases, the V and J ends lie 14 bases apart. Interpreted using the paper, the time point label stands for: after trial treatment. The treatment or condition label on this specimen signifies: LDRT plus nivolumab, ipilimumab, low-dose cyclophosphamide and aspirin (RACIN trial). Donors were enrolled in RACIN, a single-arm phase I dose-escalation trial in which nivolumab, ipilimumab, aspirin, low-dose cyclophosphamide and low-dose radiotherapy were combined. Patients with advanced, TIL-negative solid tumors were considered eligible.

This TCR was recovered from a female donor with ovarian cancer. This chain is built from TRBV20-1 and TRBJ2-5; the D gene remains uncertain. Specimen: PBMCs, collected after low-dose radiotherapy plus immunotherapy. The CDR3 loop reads CSPRGPGETQYF. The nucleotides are TGCAGTCCCCGCGGCCCGGGAGAGACCCAGTACTTC.